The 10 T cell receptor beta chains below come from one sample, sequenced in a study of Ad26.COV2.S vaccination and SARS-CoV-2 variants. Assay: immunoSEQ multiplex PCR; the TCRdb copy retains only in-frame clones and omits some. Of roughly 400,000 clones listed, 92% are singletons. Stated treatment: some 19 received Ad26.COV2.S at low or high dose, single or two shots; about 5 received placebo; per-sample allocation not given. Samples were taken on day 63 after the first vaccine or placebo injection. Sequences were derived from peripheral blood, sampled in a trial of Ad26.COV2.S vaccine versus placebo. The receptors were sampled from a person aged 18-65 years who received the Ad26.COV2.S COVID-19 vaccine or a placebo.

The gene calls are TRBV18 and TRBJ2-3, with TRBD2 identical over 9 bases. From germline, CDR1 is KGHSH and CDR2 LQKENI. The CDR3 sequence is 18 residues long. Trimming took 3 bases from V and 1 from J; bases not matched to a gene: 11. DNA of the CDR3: TGTGCCAGCTCACCGGCGACAATAGCTAGCGGGGGCACAGATACGCAGTATTTT. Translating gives CASSPATIASGGTDTQYF.

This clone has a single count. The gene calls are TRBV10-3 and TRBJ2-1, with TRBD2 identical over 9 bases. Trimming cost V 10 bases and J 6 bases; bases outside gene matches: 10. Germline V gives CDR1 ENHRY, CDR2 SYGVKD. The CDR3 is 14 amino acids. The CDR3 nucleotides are TGTGCCACCCATTGGCGGGGGGGCCTCAATGAGCAGTTCTTC. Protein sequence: CATHWRGGLNEQFF.

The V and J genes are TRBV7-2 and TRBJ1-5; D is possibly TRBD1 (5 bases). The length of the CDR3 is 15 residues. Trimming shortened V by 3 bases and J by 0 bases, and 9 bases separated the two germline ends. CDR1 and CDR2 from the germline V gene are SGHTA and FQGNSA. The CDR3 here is CASSLWQGSNQPQHF. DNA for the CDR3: TGTGCCAGCAGCTTGTGGCAGGGTAGCAATCAGCCCCAGCATTTT.

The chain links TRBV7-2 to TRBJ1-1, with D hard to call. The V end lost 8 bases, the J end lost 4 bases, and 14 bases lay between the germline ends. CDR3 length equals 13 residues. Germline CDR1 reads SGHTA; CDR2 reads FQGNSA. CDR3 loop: CASLPGFATEAFF. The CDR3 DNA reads TGTGCCAGCCTTCCCGGGTTTGCCACTGAAGCTTTCTTT.

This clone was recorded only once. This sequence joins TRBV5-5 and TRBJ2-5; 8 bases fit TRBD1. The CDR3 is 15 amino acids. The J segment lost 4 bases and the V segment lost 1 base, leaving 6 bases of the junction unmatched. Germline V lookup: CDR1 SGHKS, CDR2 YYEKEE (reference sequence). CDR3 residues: CASSLLSGGRETQYF. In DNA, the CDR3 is TGTGCCAGCAGCTTGCTCTCAGGGGGCCGAGAGACCCAGTACTTC. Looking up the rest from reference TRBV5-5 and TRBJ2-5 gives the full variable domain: DAGVTQSPTHLIKTRGQQVTLRCSPISGHKSVSWYQQVLGQGPQFIFQYYEKEERGRGNFPDRFSARQFPNYSSELNVNALLLGDSALYLCASSLLSGGRETQYFGPGTRLLVL.

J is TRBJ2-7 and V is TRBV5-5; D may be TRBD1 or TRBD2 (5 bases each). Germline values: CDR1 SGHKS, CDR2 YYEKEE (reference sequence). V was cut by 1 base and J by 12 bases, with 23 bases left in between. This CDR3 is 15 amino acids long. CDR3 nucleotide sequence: TGTGCCAGCAGCTTGTCCCAGGCCAGGGAGCTTCCTTGGTACTTC. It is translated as CASSLSQARELPWYF.

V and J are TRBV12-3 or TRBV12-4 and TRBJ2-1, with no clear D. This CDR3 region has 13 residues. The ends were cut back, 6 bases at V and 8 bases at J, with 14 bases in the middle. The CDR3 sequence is CASSPNIADEQFF. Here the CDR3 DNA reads TGTGCCAGCAGCCCGAATATCGCCGATGAGCAGTTCTTC.

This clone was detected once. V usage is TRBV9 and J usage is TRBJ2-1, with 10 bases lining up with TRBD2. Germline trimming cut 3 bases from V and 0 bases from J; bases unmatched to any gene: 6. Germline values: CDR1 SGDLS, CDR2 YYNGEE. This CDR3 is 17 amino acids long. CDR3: CASSASGGHLSYNEQFF. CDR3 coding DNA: TGTGCCAGCAGCGCTAGCGGGGGACACCTCTCCTACAATGAGCAGTTCTTC.

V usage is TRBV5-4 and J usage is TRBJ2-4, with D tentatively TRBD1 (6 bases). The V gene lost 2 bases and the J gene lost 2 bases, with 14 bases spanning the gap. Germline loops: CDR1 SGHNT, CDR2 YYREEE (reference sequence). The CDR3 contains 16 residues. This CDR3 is CASSLPQTGPKNIQYF. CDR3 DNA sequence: TGTGCCAGCAGCTTACCGCAAACAGGGCCCAAAAACATTCAGTACTTC. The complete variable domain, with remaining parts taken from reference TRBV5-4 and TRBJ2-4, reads ETGVTQSPTHLIKTRGQQVTLRCSSQSGHNTVSWYQQALGQGPQFIFQYYREEENGRGNFPPRFSGLQFPNYSSELNVNALELDDSALYLCASSLPQTGPKNIQYFGAGTRLSVL.

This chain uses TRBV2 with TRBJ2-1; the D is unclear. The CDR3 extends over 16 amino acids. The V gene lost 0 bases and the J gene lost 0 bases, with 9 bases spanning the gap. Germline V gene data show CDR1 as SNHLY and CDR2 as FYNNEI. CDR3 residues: CASSEAGHSSYNEQFF. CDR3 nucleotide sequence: TGTGCCAGCAGTGAAGCGGGTCATAGCTCCTACAATGAGCAGTTCTTC.